This T cell receptor (beta chain) was profiled in a study of shared clonotypes between healthy human individuals (dated by TCRdb to the early 2020s). At the level of the whole study: The cohort comprised two women and a few men aged 18 to 49 years. Between about 0.85 and 9.5 billion PBMCs per donor were obtained by leukapheresis. To increase sequencing depth and limit assay-specific biases, TCR repertoire library preparation and sequencing were carried out by different laboratories using diverse techniques. For each donor, three plates each were used for CD4 naive and CD4 memory, two plates were used for CD8 naive, and one plate was used for CD8 memory. The study deeply sequenced blood TCR repertoires of five healthy adults to estimate repertoire size and the extent of clonotype sharing between individuals.

TCR CDR3 regions were amplified from genomic DNA by multiplex PCR using the deep immunoSEQ assay. Genomic DNA extracted from each cell subset was distributed evenly over all wells of several immunoSEQ 96-well plates, and each plate served as one replicate. For sorted subsets, approximately 200 ng of genomic DNA, equivalent to 25,000 to 35,000 T cell genomes, went into each replicate PCR. Purified libraries were measured with a Qubit 3.0 fluorometer, size-checked on a Bioanalyzer 2100, and measured again with the KAPA Library Quantification kit. Every immunoSEQ 96-well plate was sequenced on a dedicated single-read 150-cycle Illumina NextSeq 550 flow cell. Under the source paper's analysis protocol: The immunoSEQ output contained only junctional sequences without quality scores, so filtering could not match that applied to full-length reads. Sequences were annotated with PyIR, a Python wrapper for IgBLAST v1.9, using IMGT germline references to assign V/J genes and CDR3. Any read was removed if the V/J assignment was weak (E-value above 1e-6), the CDR3 was missing, or the read contained stop codons, out-of-frame junctions, or ambiguous translated residues. V3J clonotypes were defined as sequences sharing the same inferred V gene, J gene, and CDR3 amino acid sequence. Percentage overlap between repertoires was computed as shared unique clonotypes divided by the size of the smaller repertoire. Three approaches were used to assess repertoire richness: RTK rarefaction, the Chao1 estimator, and Recon v2.1 estimates of unobserved clonotypes. Generation probabilities for all TCRbeta clonotypes obtained by the gDNA method from a handful of donors were computed using OLGA. The table was pulled from immuneACCESS by TCRdb, which kept in-frame rearrangements only. Such tables lose some clones; where checked, under half of the loss comes from unresolved V genes, and the rest has no known cause. V and J calls and clone size are those listed in that table; D and trimming were worked out from the DNA. Present in this sample are about 1.1 million clones, approximately 78% of which were seen just once. 0.4% to 0.55% of the sample is in the top ten clones.

The donors were healthy, HIV-negative adults with no recently reported acute infections or vaccinations. Every donor was a Caucasian adult living in Nashville, Tennessee, USA. CD4+ T cells were enriched by magnetic negative selection, after which naive cells were positively selected on CD45RA and the negative fraction was taken as the memory subset. After blood collection by leukapheresis, PBMCs were isolated using Ficoll-Histopaque density gradient centrifugation and then cryopreserved in the vapor phase of liquid nitrogen. Purity and quantity of every magnetically sorted T cell population were checked by analytical flow cytometry. Each sorted fraction had its genomic DNA isolated and then quantified by UV absorbance on a Nanodrop 2000c. The CDR3 goes from the cysteine to the phenylalanine over 15 residues. Just CDR3 DNA is preserved here, 45 bases in frame from base 1. The germline V gene provides CDR1 SGDLS and CDR2 YYNGEE. Clipping removes 5 bases from V and 3 bases from J, with 9 as the unmatched junction base count.

General study outcomes and caveats: Incomplete sequencing was indicated by rarefaction of sorted-subset datasets, despite the large sequencing depth. Sampling was restricted to blood, and TCR repertoires in tissue are likely to differ from TCR repertoires in blood. Naive subsets generally had larger estimated clonotype richness than memory subsets did. About 5% of naive CD4, 3.5% of naive CD8, approximately 2% of memory CD4, and more than 0.35% of memory CD8 clonotypes were shared across a few donors. Higher generation probabilities were observed for clonotypes shared by all four sorted-subset donors than for non-shared clonotypes. Because the study included a small number of donors, the genetic and exposure-history diversity represented was limited. Based on pairwise subsampling, the degree of clonotype sharing among donors was expected to be affected by sequencing depth.

In the case of this clone: What antigen it recognizes has not been identified. Base quality data are lacking; no much larger clone is found one base away.

The sample comprised memory CD4+ T cells from PBMCs. Interpreted using the paper, the cell subset or site label stands for: CD45RA-negative fraction. This sequence uses TRBV9 and TRBJ1-2; a stretch of 8 junction bases matches TRBD1. The sequence was collected from a man in his late teens or twenties in good health. Some clones in this sample may be carry-over from other donors' samples. Here the CDR3 is given as CASRGTGGWDYGYTF. DNA sequence: TGTGCCAGCAGGGGCACAGGGGGATGGGACTATGGCTACACCTTC.